This T cell receptor beta chain stems from a study of T-cell memory formation after mild COVID-19. The overall study: Largely donor-specific sequence clusters came from a couple of donors.

With constant-segment primers, 5'RACE yielded cDNA libraries of TCR alpha and TCR beta that carried sample barcodes and UMIs. TCRdb re-called the 5' RACE reads with MiXCR, one entry per CDR3 protein. The table lists 450,000 to 700,000 distinct CDR3 sequences, approximately 19% of them singletons. Findings of the study overall: Some responding clones appeared in pre-infection memory, suggesting cross-reactive memory joined. Clones that contracted from day 15 to 85 were balanced CD4/CD8, while later expanders leaned CD4+.

Comments on this clonotype: Its antigen is undetermined.

This CDR3 is 15 amino acids long. The V end lost 5 bases, the J end lost 3 bases, and 14 bases lay between the germline ends. Germline V gives CDR1 MNHEY, CDR2 SVGAGI. The sample comprised PBMCs or a T cell subset sorted from them (not recorded which). The chain combines TRBV6-5 with TRBJ1-5, with a weak D call TRBD1 (6 bases). This clonotype originated in an adult woman who had mild COVID-19 (a few samples of this study predate the infection). Cell type and time point are not known. The DNA for the CDR3 is TGTGCCAGCAGTAGAACCAGGGGCACCAATCAGCCCCAGCATTTT. This translates into CASSRTRGTNQPQHF.